This T cell receptor beta chain came from a study of blood T cell repertoires in COVID-19. Germline CDR1 and CDR2: KGHDR and SFDVKD. Trimming at V came to 9 bases and at J to 0 bases, leaving 6 bases not matched to a gene. The length of the CDR3 is 15 residues. Clones were sequenced by immunoSEQ multiplex PCR, and TCRdb holds only the in-frame ones, with some missing. The data hold fewer than 450,000 clones, with nearly 90% observed a single time. Sequences were obtained from PBMCs or T cells enriched from blood (not recorded which). The J gene is TRBJ2-1, the V gene TRBV24-1, with 8 bases aligning to TRBD2. This TCR was sampled from a woman in her 40s with acute COVID-19. This CDR3 reads CATGPSGGSYNEQFF. The CDR3 DNA sequence: TGTGCCACCGGACCCAGCGGGGGCTCCTACAATGAGCAGTTCTTC.